A selection of T cell receptor beta chains follows, all from one sample in a study of blood T cell repertoires in COVID-19. Sequencing used immunoSEQ multiplex PCR; TCRdb keeps in-frame clones, though not all of them. The sample holds under 450,000 clones; 90% to 95% are singletons and the top ten take about 0.78%. The sample comprised PBMCs or T cells enriched from blood (not recorded which). Receptors originate from a woman aged 40 to 49 who had been exposed to COVID-19. The CDR3 runs from the conserved cysteine through the conserved F or W. D genes are given only for firm matches. The size entry is marked missing in some rows and otherwise reads once, few, many or a size class.

v_call	clone_size	d_call	j_call	cdr3_aa	cdr3_nt
TRBV6-6	few	-	TRBJ2-1	CASSYEGHYNEQFF	TGTGCCAGCAGTTACGAGGGACATTACAATGAGCAGTTCTTC
TRBV4-1	-	-	TRBJ1-2	CASSHNPQGGYTF	TGCGCCAGCAGCCATAACCCGCAGGGGGGCTACACCTTC
TRBV5-1	-	-	TRBJ1-1	CASSLGPGIETEAFF	TGCGCCAGCAGCTTGGGTCCCGGGATCGAGACTGAAGCTTTCTTT
TRBV7-6	-	TRBD1	TRBJ2-2	CASSTGTGGIGELFF	TGTGCCAGCAGCACCGGGACAGGGGGCATCGGGGAGCTGTTTTTT
TRBV7-2	-	-	TRBJ1-3	CASSLGRGGNTIYF	TGTGCCAGCAGCTTAGGTCGGGGAGGAAACACCATATATTTT
TRBV2	-	-	TRBJ1-5	CASSESFNQPQHF	TGTGCCAGCAGTGAATCCTTTAATCAGCCCCAGCATTTT
TRBV13	-	-	TRBJ1-3	CASSGTASGNTIYF	TGTGCCAGCAGCGGGACTGCTTCTGGAAACACCATATATTTT
TRBV5-5	once	-	TRBJ2-7	CASSLSADRSSYEQYF	TGTGCCAGCAGCTTGTCAGCCGACAGGAGCTCCTACGAGCAGTACTTC
TRBV27	-	-	TRBJ2-7	CASRTGMYEQYF	TGTGCCAGCAGAACAGGGATGTACGAGCAGTACTTC
TRBV6-4	-	-	TRBJ1-5	CASSAEGGNQPQHF	TGTGCCAGCAGTGCTGAGGGAGGCAATCAGCCCCAGCATTTT
TRBV15	-	TRBD1	TRBJ1-5	CATSRGQVLGNQPQHF	TGTGCCACCAGCAGGGGACAGGTTTTGGGCAATCAGCCCCAGCATTTT
TRBV5-4	-	-	TRBJ1-2	CASSPGPEAAYGYTF	TGTGCCAGCAGCCCTGGCCCCGAAGCGGCCTATGGCTACACCTTC
TRBV6-5	-	TRBD2	TRBJ2-1	CASNPLAGGPGEQFF	TGTGCCAGCAACCCACTAGCGGGGGGGCCGGGTGAGCAGTTCTTC
TRBV7-6	-	-	TRBJ2-2	CASSLRAGTTTGELFF	TGTGCCAGCAGCTTACGTGCGGGGACCACGACCGGGGAGCTGTTTTTT
TRBV29-1	-	TRBD2	TRBJ2-3	CSVGLGSSTDTQYF	TGCAGCGTGGGACTAGGGTCCAGCACAGATACGCAGTATTTT
TRBV5-5	-	-	TRBJ2-1	CASSLVVGGTEQFF	TGTGCCAGCAGCTTGGTAGTGGGGGGTACTGAGCAGTTCTTC
TRBV15	-	TRBD1	TRBJ1-5	CATSSPGQGSSQPQHF	TGTGCCACCAGCAGCCCCGGACAGGGGTCCAGTCAGCCCCAGCATTTT
TRBV7-8	once	-	TRBJ2-1	CASSPPGEQFF	TGTGCCAGCAGCCCCCCCGGTGAGCAGTTCTTC
TRBV11-2	-	-	TRBJ1-2	CASSLGTSSFGYTF	TGTGCCAGCAGCCTCGGGACATCGTCGTTCGGCTACACCTTC